This T cell receptor (beta chain) is from a study of PD-1 blockade in mismatch repair-deficient tumors. Concerning this clone: Its antigen is unidentified.

V shed 7 bases and J 4 bases; nucleotides not matched to a gene: 13. The CDR3 has 15 residues. The germline V gene encodes CDR1 SQVTM and CDR2 ANQGSEA. Time point: roughly 10-day in vitro stimulation with candidate neoantigen peptide 4. Cells were stimulated 10 days with each of over five ELISpot-reactive neoantigens. The method was immunoSEQ multiplex PCR; TCRdb's version includes in-frame clones alone and lacks a portion of them. This table has approximately 13,000 clones, approximately 80% appearing once. The input for sequencing was cells cultured in vitro, taken from a patient treated with pembrolizumab. V usage is TRBV29-1 and J usage is TRBJ1-1, with 9 bases fitting TRBD1. The sequence was collected from an adult with mismatch repair-deficient cancer. CDR3 nucleotide sequence: TGCAGCGCCCGTTGGGGACAGGGCGGGAGCACTGAAGCTTTCTTT. Its translation is CSARWGQGGSTEAFF.